The 25 T cell receptor beta chains listed next were all sequenced from one sample in a study of blood T cell repertoires in COVID-19. Only in-frame clones appear in the TCRdb table, and some are missing; sequencing was by immunoSEQ multiplex PCR. The sample contains 150,000 to 200,000 clones, over 65% of which appear only once. Sequenced sample: peripheral blood. These receptors were taken from a person aged 70 to 80 with COVID-19, enrolled during active disease.

The gene calls are TRBV6-6 and TRBJ1-5; 10 nucleotides align to TRBD1. The CDR3 covers 17 residues. Germline V CDR1 and CDR2: MNHNY, SVGAGI (reference sequence). V lost 5 bases and J lost 1; bases outside the gene matches: 8. The CDR3 DNA reads TGTGCCAGCAGTCCGGGACAGGGGATGCGAAGCAATCAGCCCCAGCATTTT. Residues: CASSPGQGMRSNQPQHF.

This sequence joins TRBV7-2 and TRBJ2-3; 15 nucleotides agree with TRBD2. The CDR3 extends over 18 amino acids. Germline V gives CDR1 SGHTA, CDR2 FQGNSA. V gave up 2 bases and J gave up 6 bases; unmatched junction bases: 9. The CDR3: CASSLRVAGLAGGDTQYF. Here the CDR3 DNA reads TGTGCCAGCAGCTTAAGGGTGGCGGGACTAGCGGGAGGCGATACGCAGTATTTT.

The chain links TRBV4-1 to TRBJ2-7; 11 bases line up with TRBD1. Germline CDR1 and CDR2: MGHRA and YSYEKL. With V trimmed by 1 base and J by 5 bases, 10 bases remained unmatched. The CDR3 extends over 17 amino acids. CDR3 DNA sequence: TGCGCCAGCAGCCAAGTCCCCTGGACAGGGGGCGGGCACGAGCAGTACTTC. This translates into CASSQVPWTGGGHEQYF.

This chain links TRBV6-9 with TRBJ2-1; possible D gene TRBD2, 5 bases. This CDR3 contains 15 residues. V lost 0 bases and J lost 6, with 12 bases in between. The germline gives CDR1 MNHGY, CDR2 SVAAGI. CDR3 sequence: CASSYSAGGVNEQFF. In DNA, the CDR3 is TGTGCCAGCAGTTATTCCGCGGGCGGCGTCAATGAGCAGTTCTTC.

The chain links TRBV18 to TRBJ1-2; D remains ambiguous. V dropped 2 bases and J dropped 4 bases, with 17 bases sitting between them. The CDR3 is made up of 16 amino acids. CDR1 and CDR2 from the germline V gene are KGHSH and LQKENI. The CDR3 DNA follows: TGTGCCAGCTCACCATTGGTACGTCCGGGATTCTATGGCTACACCTTC. Its translation is CASSPLVRPGFYGYTF.

This chain connects TRBV9 to TRBJ1-2, with D possibly being TRBD1 (5 bases). The V end lost 2 bases, the J end lost 4 bases, and 12 bases lay between the germline ends. Per germline, CDR1 SGDLS and CDR2 YYNGEE. The CDR3 contains 14 residues. As DNA, the CDR3 is TGTGCCAGCAGCGTCGCCCAGGGCGGCTATGGCTACACCTTC. It translates to CASSVAQGGYGYTF.

The chain links TRBV11-2 to TRBJ2-1, with 10 bases fitting TRBD2. With 5 bases clipped from V and 4 bases from J, the junction kept 8 bases outside the gene matches. The CDR3 consists of 16 residues. CDR1 is SGHAT, CDR2 FQNNGV, per germline. The CDR3 loop is CASSAAGTSVYNEQFF. The CDR3, as DNA: TGTGCCAGCAGCGCGGCCGGGACTAGCGTATACAATGAGCAGTTCTTC.

Regarding this clone: Distinct nucleotide sequences in the sample also encode this CDR3. The chain combines TRBV28 with TRBJ1-2, with 7 bases identical to TRBD1. V was pared by 6 bases and J by 5 bases, with 3 bases of the junction left unmatched. CDR1 and CDR2 from the germline V gene are MDHEN and SYDVKM. This CDR3 spans 12 amino acids. The CDR3 sequence: CASRPTGYGYTF. The CDR3 DNA sequence: TGTGCCAGCAGACCGACAGGGTATGGCTACACCTTC.

V and J are TRBV28 and TRBJ1-5; 8 nucleotides align to TRBD1. Germline V gives CDR1 MDHEN, CDR2 SYDVKM. V lost 1 base and J lost 3; bases outside the gene matches: 8. The CDR3 has 17 residues. The CDR3 nucleotides are TGTGCCAGCAGTTTATCCCCGACAGGGGCGTTCAATCAGCCCCAGCATTTT. This codes for CASSLSPTGAFNQPQHF.

This sequence joins TRBV7-3 and TRBJ2-3; tentative D call: TRBD2 (6 bases). The germline CDR1 and CDR2 sequences are SGHTA and FQGTGA. V was cut by 2 bases and J by 0 bases, with 9 bases left in between. There are 15 residues in the CDR3. Here the CDR3 reads CASSLWSGSTDTQYF. The CDR3 nucleotides are TGTGCCAGCAGCTTATGGAGCGGGAGCACAGATACGCAGTATTTT. Filled out from reference TRBV7-3 and TRBJ2-3, the complete variable domain reads GAGVSQTPSNKVTEKGKYVELRCDPISGHTALYWYRQSLGQGPEFLIYFQGTGAADDSGLPNDRFFAVRPEGSVSTLKIQRTERGDSAVYLCASSLWSGSTDTQYFGPGTRLTVL.

The CDR3 DNA reads TGTGCCAGCAGCGCGACGGGGAACACTGAAGCTTTCTTT. Translation gives CASSATGNTEAFF. The chain has TRBV7-9 and TRBJ1-1, with D uncertain. This CDR3 comprises 13 residues. CDR1 is SEHNR and CDR2 is FQNEAQ in the germline V gene (reference sequence). Deletions cut 5 bases from V and 1 base from J, with 8 bases between.

V and J are TRBV10-3 and TRBJ2-5, with TRBD2 identical over 8 bases. With 10 bases clipped from V and 5 bases from J, the junction kept 18 bases outside the gene matches. In germline, CDR1 is ENHRY, CDR2 SYGVKD. The CDR3 spans 16 residues. The CDR3 loop is CATRGGQRESEETQYF. The CDR3 DNA reads as TGTGCCACGCGGGGAGGGCAGCGGGAGTCAGAGGAGACCCAGTACTTC.

The chain combines TRBV4-2 with TRBJ1-2; D perhaps matches TRBD1 (6 bases). Germline V gene sequence: CDR1 LGHNA, CDR2 YNFKEQ. The CDR3 totals 18 residues. Trimming stripped 0 bases from V and 4 bases from J, with 21 bases between. The CDR3 DNA follows: TGTGCCAGCAGCCAAGAGCCCCCCGACACAGGGTCCTTCTATGGCTACACCTTC. Amino acid sequence: CASSQEPPDTGSFYGYTF.

This chain links TRBV5-1 with TRBJ2-5; 10 bases fit TRBD2. The CDR3 covers 15 residues. The junction had 7 bases not matched to a gene; V was cut back by 6 bases and J by 2 bases. Germline V gives CDR1 SGHRS, CDR2 YFSETQ. The CDR3: CASNRGAGGQETQYF. The CDR3 DNA is TGCGCCAGCAACAGGGGAGCGGGGGGGCAAGAGACCCAGTACTTC.

J is TRBJ1-2 and V is TRBV6-5; 8 nucleotides agree with TRBD1. The CDR3 totals 14 residues. CDR1 is MNHEY and CDR2 is SVGAGI in the germline V gene. V lost 6 bases and J lost 7; bases outside the gene matches: 10. The CDR3 here is CASSAITQGGGYTF. DNA for the CDR3: TGTGCCAGCAGCGCTATTACACAGGGGGGTGGCTACACCTTC.

Note on this clone: A junction boundary mismatches the germline segment, possibly from a read error. The genes are TRBV29-1 and TRBJ2-3, with TRBD1 matching over 11 bases. Germline V gives CDR1 SQVTM, CDR2 ANQGSEA. The CDR3 runs 14 residues. The CDR3 nucleotides read TGCAGCGTGGAAGGACAGGGGGCAACAGATACGCAGTATTTT. Encoded protein: CSVEGQGATDTQYF.

This chain joins TRBV6-4 and TRBJ1-5, with TRBD1 identical over 8 bases. After removal of 1 base from V and 4 bases from J, the junction contained 6 bases not matched to a gene. This CDR3 is 16 amino acids long. In germline, CDR1 is MRHNA, CDR2 SNTAGT. The CDR3 protein is CASSDFTGGSNQPQHF. The CDR3 nucleotides read TGTGCCAGCAGTGACTTCACAGGGGGGAGTAATCAGCCCCAGCATTTT.

The J gene is TRBJ2-3, the V gene TRBV9, with D perhaps matching TRBD1 (6 bases). The CDR3 length is 16 residues. Germline CDR1 reads SGDLS; CDR2 reads YYNGEE. Trimming removed 1 base from V and 6 bases from J, with 18 bases in between. As DNA, the CDR3 is TGTGCCAGCAGCGTAAAGACAGGATCGGGTTCGGATACGCAGTATTTT. Protein: CASSVKTGSGSDTQYF. The variable domain in full, with the rest retrieved from reference TRBV9 and TRBJ2-3, is DSGVTQTPKHLITATGQRVTLRCSPRSGDLSVYWYQQSLDQGLQFLIQYYNGEERAKGNILERFSAQQFPDLHSELNLSSLELGDSALYFCASSVKTGSGSDTQYFGPGTRLTVL.

The chain employs TRBV18 and TRBJ1-4, with no clear D. This CDR3 comprises 15 residues. Germline V gene sequence: CDR1 KGHSH, CDR2 LQKENI. The V gene lost 5 bases and the J gene lost 0 bases, with 10 bases spanning the gap. The CDR3 sequence: CASSSSIATNEKLFF. In DNA, the CDR3 is TGTGCCAGCTCATCATCAATTGCAACTAATGAAAAACTGTTTTTT.

This chain joins TRBV9 and TRBJ1-5, with 9 bases that match TRBD1. Germline values: CDR1 SGDLS, CDR2 YYNGEE. This CDR3 has 15 amino acids. The V gene end was trimmed by 2 bases and the J gene end by 2 bases; junction bases not matched to a gene: 2. For the CDR3, the DNA is TGTGCCAGCAGCGTTACAGGGGGCGGCAATCAGCCCCAGCATTTT. It yields the protein CASSVTGGGNQPQHF.

The chain couples TRBV27 to TRBJ1-6; D is unclear. V was shortened by 2 bases and J by 0 bases, with 5 bases between the two germline ends. CDR3 length equals 15 residues. Germline-derived CDR1 and CDR2 are MNHEY and SMNVEV (reference sequence). The CDR3 region is CASSLLSSYNSPLHF. CDR3 in DNA: TGTGCCAGCAGTTTACTAAGCTCCTATAATTCACCCCTCCACTTT.

The CDR3 DNA is TGTGCCAGCAGCTCTTATTTAGGAGCAGCTAATGAAAAACTGTTTTTT. The encoded protein is CASSSYLGAANEKLFF. The V gene is TRBV7-9, the J gene TRBJ1-4; D unresolved. With 4 bases removed from V and 3 bases from J, the gap between germline ends came to 15 bases. This CDR3 has 16 amino acids. Per the germline V gene, CDR1 is SEHNR and CDR2 is FQNEAQ (reference sequence).

V is TRBV19 and J is TRBJ1-4, with 7 bases identical to TRBD1. This CDR3 is 16 amino acids long. Germline values: CDR1 LNHDA, CDR2 SQIVND (reference sequence). Losses at the gene ends were 3 bases for V and 7 bases for J; bases not matched to a gene: 11. The CDR3 sequence: CASSMGQRGRGEKLFF. The CDR3 nucleotides read TGTGCCAGTAGTATGGGCCAAAGGGGGCGCGGTGAAAAACTGTTTTTT.

V usage is TRBV12-3 or TRBV12-4 and J usage is TRBJ2-5; D is undetermined. Trimming pared 6 bases from V and 5 bases from J, leaving 10 bases between. This CDR3 contains 12 residues. The CDR3: CASSLKRETQYF. CDR3 nucleotide sequence: TGTGCCAGCAGCTTAAAGAGGGAGACCCAGTACTTC.

This clone was recorded a few times. This chain uses TRBV19 with TRBJ2-7; 12 nucleotides line up with TRBD2. Germline CDR1 reads LNHDA; CDR2 reads SQIVND (reference sequence). The CDR3 loop spans 16 amino acids. V shed 5 bases, J shed 2 bases, and the junction held 7 bases outside the gene matches. The CDR3 coding sequence is TGTGCCAGTAGTCAGACTAGCGGGAGATTGACCTACGAGCAGTACTTC. This translates into CASSQTSGRLTYEQYF.